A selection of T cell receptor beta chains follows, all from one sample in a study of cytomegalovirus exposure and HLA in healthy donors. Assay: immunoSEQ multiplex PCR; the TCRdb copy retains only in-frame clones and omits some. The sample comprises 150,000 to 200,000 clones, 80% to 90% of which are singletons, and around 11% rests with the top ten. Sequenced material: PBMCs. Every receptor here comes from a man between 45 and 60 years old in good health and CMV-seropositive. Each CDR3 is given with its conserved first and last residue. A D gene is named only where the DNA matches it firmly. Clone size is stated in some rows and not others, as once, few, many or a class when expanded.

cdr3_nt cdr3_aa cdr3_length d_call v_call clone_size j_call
TGTGCCAGCAGCCAGCTAGCGGGGGATTACAATGAGCAGTTCTTC CASSQLAGDYNEQFF 15 TRBD2 TRBV7-3 once TRBJ2-1
TGTGCCAGCAGCGTAGAGGGACAGGGGCCTTCACCCCTCCACTTT CASSVEGQGPSPLHF 15 TRBD1 TRBV9 - TRBJ1-6
TGTGCCAGCAGCTCACCTGGGGACACCTTCTCCTACGAGCAGTACTTC CASSSPGDTFSYEQYF 16 - TRBV11-2 - TRBJ2-7
TGTGCCAGCTCACCAGGGACTAGAGGGACCGGGGAGCTGTTTTTT CASSPGTRGTGELFF 15 TRBD2 TRBV18 - TRBJ2-2
TGTGCCAGTAGGGCAGGTGTGCACACCGGGGAGCTGTTTTTT CASRAGVHTGELFF 14 - TRBV19 once TRBJ2-2
TGTGCCAGCAGTTTGCGGCGAGGGCAGTTCTTC CASSLRRGQFF 11 - TRBV28 - TRBJ2-1
TGCGCCAGCAGCCAAGATCCTAGCGGGAGGTCCGGGGAGCTGTTTTTT CASSQDPSGRSGELFF 16 TRBD2 TRBV4-3 - TRBJ2-2
TGTGCCAGCAGAGCCGGGACTAGCGGGTACAATGAGCAGTTCTTC CASRAGTSGYNEQFF 15 TRBD2 TRBV2 - TRBJ2-1
TGTGCCAGCAGTGTGCAGGGGTACTATGGCTACACCTTC CASSVQGYYGYTF 13 - TRBV2 - TRBJ1-2
TGTGCCAGCAGCCCGGGACTAGCGGTTAACACCGGGGAGCTGTTTTTT CASSPGLAVNTGELFF 16 TRBD2 TRBV7-2 - TRBJ2-2
TGTGCCATCAGTGAGTTGGGGGGACCGGGCACGAATGCGGGGAAACTGTTTTTT CAISELGGPGTNAGKLFF 18 - TRBV10-3 once TRBJ1-4
TGTGCCAGCAGCGGCCTGGCGGGGGTGGAGACCCAGTACTTC CASSGLAGVETQYF 14 TRBD2 TRBV6-5 - TRBJ2-5
TGCAGCGCGGAGGGAGTCGTCTACAATGAGCAGTTCTTC CSAEGVVYNEQFF 13 - TRBV29-1 - TRBJ2-1
TGTGCCAGCAGCCATAGGACTAGCGGGGTCCGAGAGACCCAGTACTTC CASSHRTSGVRETQYF 16 TRBD2 TRBV5-6 - TRBJ2-5
TGTGCCAGTAGTATCCTGGGACTAGCGGAACAAGAGACCCAGTACTTC CASSILGLAEQETQYF 16 TRBD2 TRBV19 - TRBJ2-5
TGTGCCAGCTCACCAAGAGGCGGCACTAGAAGCTCCTACGAGCAGTACTTC CASSPRGGTRSSYEQYF 17 - TRBV18 once TRBJ2-7
TGTGCCAGTAGTGCCAGGGGTTTAACAAATCAGCCCCAGCATTTT CASSARGLTNQPQHF 15 - TRBV19 - TRBJ1-5
TGTGCCAGCAGTTTTATACGGGGGGGACAAGAGACCCAGTACTTC CASSFIRGGQETQYF 15 TRBD2 TRBV27 - TRBJ2-5
TGTGCCAGCAGTTATGACAGGGGCTCTGGAAACACCATATATTTT CASSYDRGSGNTIYF 15 TRBD1 TRBV5-5 - TRBJ1-3
TGCAGCGTCCGGGAAGGTTTCGAGACCCAGTACTTC CSVREGFETQYF 12 - TRBV29-1 - TRBJ2-5
TGTGCCAGCAGCGTACAGGGATATAGCAATCAGCCCCAGCATTTT CASSVQGYSNQPQHF 15 - TRBV5-6 few TRBJ1-5
TGTGCCAGCAGTTACTCTGTCGGAGGGGAGGAGACCCAGTACTTC CASSYSVGGEETQYF 15 - TRBV6-5 - TRBJ2-5
TGCAGCGCCGCCGCGTGGGGACACATTAATGAAAAACTGTTTTTT CSAAAWGHINEKLFF 15 - TRBV29-1 - TRBJ1-4
TGTGCCAGCAAGGAATCGGCGGAGAACACCATATATTTT CASKESAENTIYF 13 - TRBV28 - TRBJ1-3
TGTGCCAGCAGTTACATCCAGGGGGCGGGAGGCTACACCTTC CASSYIQGAGGYTF 14 TRBD1 TRBV6-6 - TRBJ1-2
TGTGCCAGCAGCCGAGGGACAGGGGGAGATACGCAGTATTTT CASSRGTGGDTQYF 14 TRBD1 TRBV5-4 - TRBJ2-3
TGCAGCGTTGAAGTGGGAGGGTTGGGTGGCTACACCTTC CSVEVGGLGGYTF 13 - TRBV29-1 - TRBJ1-2
TGCGCCAGCAGCCTGACAGGGGACTATGGCTACACCTTC CASSLTGDYGYTF 13 TRBD1 TRBV5-1 - TRBJ1-2
TGTGCCAGCAGCCAGACCGACAGGGGGCTTTCTGGCTACACCTTC CASSQTDRGLSGYTF 15 TRBD1 TRBV4-2 - TRBJ1-2
TGTGCCATCAGTGAGGGGGCAGCCTACTACGAGCAGTACTTC CAISEGAAYYEQYF 14 - TRBV10-3 - TRBJ2-7
TGCGCCAGCGCTTTGGGCGGACAGACTAATGAAAAACTGTTTTTT CASALGGQTNEKLFF 15 - TRBV5-1 once TRBJ1-4
TGTGCCAGCAGCTTGGGGTCAGGGGCGAATACAGATACGCAGTATTTT CASSLGSGANTDTQYF 16 - TRBV11-2 - TRBJ2-3
TGCAGCTTTACAGCCTCTTCGGGGGGAAACACCATATATTTT CSFTASSGGNTIYF 14 - TRBV29-1 - TRBJ1-3
TGTGCCAGCAGCTCACGGGGGGCGGACAATGAGCAGTTCTTC CASSSRGADNEQFF 14 - TRBV4-2 - TRBJ2-1
TGTGCCAGCAGTGAAAATAGCGGGGCCCTTGGGGAGCAGTTCTTC CASSENSGALGEQFF 15 TRBD2 TRBV2 - TRBJ2-1
TGCGCCAGCAGCCAAGACTGGGGGCTGAGCAATGAGCAGTTCTTC CASSQDWGLSNEQFF 15 - TRBV4-3 - TRBJ2-1
TGTGCCATCAGTGAGCGGACTAATGGCTACACCTTC CAISERTNGYTF 12 - TRBV10-3 - TRBJ1-2
TGCGCCAGCAGCTTGGTAGCGGGGATCTACAATGGGCAGTTCTTC CASSLVAGIYNGQFF 15 TRBD2 TRBV5-1 - TRBJ2-1
TGCGCCTCGTACCGGGACAGCTCCTACAATGAGCAGTTCTTC CASYRDSSYNEQFF 14 TRBD1 TRBV5-1 few TRBJ2-1
TGTGCCAGCAGCCCTAATACTAGAGTAGGCTACAATGAGCAGTTCTTC CASSPNTRVGYNEQFF 16 - TRBV7-3 - TRBJ2-1
TGTGCCTGCAAAAGGGGGCGGAACACTGAAGCTTTCTTT CACKRGRNTEAFF 13 TRBD1 TRBV30 - TRBJ1-1
TGTGCCAGCAGTCTCGGACAGACGTATAATCTTGGCCAAAGGGCAAAACTGTTTTTT CASSLGQTYNLGQRAKLFF 19 - TRBV5-8 once TRBJ1-4
TGTGCCAGCAGCTTAGGGACGGGATCCGAGACCCAGTACTTC CASSLGTGSETQYF 14 - TRBV13 - TRBJ2-5
TGTGCCAGCAGTCCGGCGGGTATGAGGAGTGACTATGGCTACACCTTC CASSPAGMRSDYGYTF 16 - TRBV28 - TRBJ1-2
TGCGCCAGCAGCTTGGTAGGACAATCGATTGCTTTCTTT CASSLVGQSIAFF 13 - TRBV5-1 - TRBJ1-1
TGTGCCAGCAGCTTAGGACAAAATCAGCCCCAGCATTTT CASSLGQNQPQHF 13 - TRBV7-2 - TRBJ1-5
TGTGCCAGCAGCCAACCGGGACATCGGGACTACAATGAGCAGTTCTTC CASSQPGHRDYNEQFF 16 - TRBV11-2 - TRBJ2-1
TGTGCCAGCAGCCCCTTCGGCGGAGATGGCGAGCAGTACTTC CASSPFGGDGEQYF 14 - TRBV6-5 - TRBJ2-7
TGTGCCAGCAGCCCGCTCGCAGCCTACAATGAGCAGTTCTTC CASSPLAAYNEQFF 14 - TRBV6-5 - TRBJ2-1
TGTGCCACCGAGGGGGAACGCACAGATACGCAGTATTTT CATEGERTDTQYF 13 - TRBV6-5 - TRBJ2-3
TGTGCCAGCAGTTTCGCGCGGGGGCATTCGGTTGAGCAGTTCTTC CASSFARGHSVEQFF 15 - TRBV6-6 - TRBJ2-1
TGTGCCTGGAGTGCCGGGACACTCCGCGAAGCTTTCTTT CAWSAGTLREAFF 13 - TRBV30 - TRBJ1-1
TGTGCCAGTAGTATTCTAGCGGGGTACCAAGAGACCCAGTACTTC CASSILAGYQETQYF 15 TRBD2 TRBV19 - TRBJ2-5
TGTGCCTGGAGTGTACGGAGGGGGCCAGGGCTCTATGAGCAGTTCTTC CAWSVRRGPGLYEQFF 16 - TRBV30 few TRBJ2-1
TGTGCCAGCTCACCATCAGGGGGTAGGGCAGATACGCAGTATTTT CASSPSGGRADTQYF 15 TRBD1 TRBV18 - TRBJ2-3